Given below is one T cell receptor (beta chain) in context. This entry comes from a study of blood T cell repertoires in COVID-19. Authors' methods: Cell counts per sample came from amplifying reference gene primers. Measured with immunoSEQ multiplex PCR; TCRdb has only the in-frame clones, and not every one. V and J calls and clone size are copied from that table; D and trimming were computed from the DNA. The repertoire consists of 310,000 or so clones, with about 91% occurring once and the leading ten covering roughly 8.9%. This clonotype was sampled from a middle-aged woman who had recovered from COVID-19. Source material: PBMCs or T cells enriched from blood (not recorded which).

CDR3 nucleotide sequence: TGTGCCAGCAGTTACTCAGCTGGGCAGGGGCAGGAGACCCAGTACTTC. As protein: CASSYSAGQGQETQYF. This chain joins TRBV6-5 and TRBJ2-5; D might be TRBD1 (6 bases). This CDR3 is 16 amino acids long. V gave up 0 bases and J gave up 5 bases, with 16 bases separating them. Per germline, CDR1 MNHEY and CDR2 SVGAGI.